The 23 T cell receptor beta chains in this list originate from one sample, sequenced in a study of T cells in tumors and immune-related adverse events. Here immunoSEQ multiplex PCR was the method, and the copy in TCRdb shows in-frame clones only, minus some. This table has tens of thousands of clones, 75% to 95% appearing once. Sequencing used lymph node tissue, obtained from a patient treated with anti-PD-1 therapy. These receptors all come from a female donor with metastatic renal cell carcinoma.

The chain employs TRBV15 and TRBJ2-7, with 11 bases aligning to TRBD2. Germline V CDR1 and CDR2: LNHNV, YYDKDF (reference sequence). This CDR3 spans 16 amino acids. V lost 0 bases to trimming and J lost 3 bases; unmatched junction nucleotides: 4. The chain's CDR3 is CATSRDRLAGLYEQYF. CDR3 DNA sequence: TGTGCCACCAGCAGAGATAGACTAGCGGGGCTCTACGAGCAGTACTTC.

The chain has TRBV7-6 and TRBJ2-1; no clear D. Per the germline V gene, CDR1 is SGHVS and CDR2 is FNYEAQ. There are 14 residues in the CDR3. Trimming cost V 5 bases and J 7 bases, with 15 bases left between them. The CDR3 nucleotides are TGTGCCAGCAGCCCACCGAGAGGACGGAATGAGCAGTTCTTC. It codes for CASSPPRGRNEQFF.

The CDR3 loop is CASRVITTGTSGAQYF. As DNA, the CDR3 is TGTGCCAGCAGAGTTATTACTACCGGGACTAGCGGGGCGCAGTACTTC. V and J are TRBV28 and TRBJ2-7, with 13 nucleotides matching TRBD2. The germline V gene has CDR1 MDHEN and CDR2 SYDVKM. J gave up 9 bases and V 6 bases, and 14 bases lay outside the gene matches. The CDR3 consists of 16 residues.

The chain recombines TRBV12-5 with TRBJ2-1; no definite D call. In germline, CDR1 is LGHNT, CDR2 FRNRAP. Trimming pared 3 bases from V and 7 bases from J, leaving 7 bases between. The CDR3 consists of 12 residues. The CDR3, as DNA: TGTGCTAGTGGTTTATCCGTAAATGAGCAGTTCTTC. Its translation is CASGLSVNEQFF.

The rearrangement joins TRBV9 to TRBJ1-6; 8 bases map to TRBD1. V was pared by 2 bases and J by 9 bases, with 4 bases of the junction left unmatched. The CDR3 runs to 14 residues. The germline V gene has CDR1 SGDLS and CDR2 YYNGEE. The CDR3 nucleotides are TGTGCCAGCAGCGTCAGGGGGCGCGGTTCACCCCTCCACTTT. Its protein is CASSVRGRGSPLHF.

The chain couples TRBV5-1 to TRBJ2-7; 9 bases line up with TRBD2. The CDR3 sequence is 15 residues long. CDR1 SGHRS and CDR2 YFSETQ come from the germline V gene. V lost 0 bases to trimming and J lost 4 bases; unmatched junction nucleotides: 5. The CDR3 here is CASSLGGLAKYEQYF. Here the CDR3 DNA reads TGCGCCAGCAGCTTGGGTGGACTAGCGAAGTACGAGCAGTACTTC.

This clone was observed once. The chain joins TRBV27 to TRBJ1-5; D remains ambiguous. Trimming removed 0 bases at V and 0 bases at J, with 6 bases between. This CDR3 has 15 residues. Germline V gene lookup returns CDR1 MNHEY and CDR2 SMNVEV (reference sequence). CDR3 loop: CASSLSYSSNQPQHF. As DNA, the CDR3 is TGTGCCAGCAGTTTATCCTACAGTAGCAATCAGCCCCAGCATTTT.

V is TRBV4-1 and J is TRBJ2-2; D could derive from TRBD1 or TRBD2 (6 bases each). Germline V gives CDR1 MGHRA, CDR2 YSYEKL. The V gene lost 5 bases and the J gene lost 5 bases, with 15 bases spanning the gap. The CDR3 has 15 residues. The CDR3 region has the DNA TGCGCCAGCAGCAGCCGGGGGCTAGGGACCGGGGAGCTGTTTTTT. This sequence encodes CASSSRGLGTGELFF.

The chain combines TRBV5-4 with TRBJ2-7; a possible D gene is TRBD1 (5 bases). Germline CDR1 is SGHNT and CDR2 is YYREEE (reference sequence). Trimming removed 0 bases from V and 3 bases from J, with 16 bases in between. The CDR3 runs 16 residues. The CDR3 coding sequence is TGTGCCAGCAGCTTGGCTCAGGGATTGGTCCTCTACGAGCAGTACTTC. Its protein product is CASSLAQGLVLYEQYF.

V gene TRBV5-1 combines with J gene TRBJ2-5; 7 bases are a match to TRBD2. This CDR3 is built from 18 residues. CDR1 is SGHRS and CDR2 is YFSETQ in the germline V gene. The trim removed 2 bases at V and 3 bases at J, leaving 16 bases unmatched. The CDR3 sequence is CASSLGLAGAGLEETQYF. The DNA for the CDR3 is TGCGCCAGCAGCTTAGGACTGGCGGGAGCCGGTTTAGAAGAGACCCAGTACTTC.

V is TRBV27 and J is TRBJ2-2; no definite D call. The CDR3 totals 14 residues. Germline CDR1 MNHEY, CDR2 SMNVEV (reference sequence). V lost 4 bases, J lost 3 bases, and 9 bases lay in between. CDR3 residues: CASSWAGYTGELFF. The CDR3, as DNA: TGTGCCAGCAGTTGGGCAGGCTACACCGGGGAGCTGTTTTTT.

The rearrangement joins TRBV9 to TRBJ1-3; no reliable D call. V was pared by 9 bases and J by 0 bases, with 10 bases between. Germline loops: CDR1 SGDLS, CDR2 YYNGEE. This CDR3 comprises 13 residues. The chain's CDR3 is CATASNSGNTIYF. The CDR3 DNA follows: TGTGCCACCGCCAGTAACTCTGGAAACACCATATATTTT.

CDR3 loop: CASSLSGGIRPEQFF. For the CDR3, the DNA is TGTGCCAGCAGCTTGAGCGGGGGGATCAGGCCTGAGCAGTTCTTC. The chain carries TRBV7-2 and TRBJ2-1; 9 bases line up with TRBD2. The CDR3 sequence is 15 residues long. The V gene end was trimmed by 3 bases and the J gene end by 9 bases; junction bases not matched to a gene: 9. The germline V gene has CDR1 SGHTA and CDR2 FQGNSA.

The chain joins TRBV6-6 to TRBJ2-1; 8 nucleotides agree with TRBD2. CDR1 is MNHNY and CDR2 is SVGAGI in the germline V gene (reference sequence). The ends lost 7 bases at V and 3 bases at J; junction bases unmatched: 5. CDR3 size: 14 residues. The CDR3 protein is CASTLAGSYNEQFF. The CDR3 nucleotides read TGTGCCAGCACCTTAGCGGGGAGCTACAATGAGCAGTTCTTC.

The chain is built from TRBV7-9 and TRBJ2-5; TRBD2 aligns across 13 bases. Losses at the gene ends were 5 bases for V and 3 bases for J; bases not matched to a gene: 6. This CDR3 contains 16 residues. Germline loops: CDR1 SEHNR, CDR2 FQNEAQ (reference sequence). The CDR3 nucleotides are TGTGCCAGCAGCCAGACTAGCGGGGGGTCGAAAGAGACCCAGTACTTC. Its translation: CASSQTSGGSKETQYF.

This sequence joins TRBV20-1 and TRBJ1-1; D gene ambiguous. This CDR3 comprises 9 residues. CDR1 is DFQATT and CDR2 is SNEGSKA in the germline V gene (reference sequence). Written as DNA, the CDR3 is TGCAGCACGGGAGCAGAAGCTTTCTTT. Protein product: CSTGAEAFF.

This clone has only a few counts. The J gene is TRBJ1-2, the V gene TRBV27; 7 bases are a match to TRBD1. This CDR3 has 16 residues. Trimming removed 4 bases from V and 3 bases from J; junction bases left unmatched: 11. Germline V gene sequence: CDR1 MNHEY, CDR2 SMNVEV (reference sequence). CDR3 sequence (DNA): TGTGCCAGCAGTTCCTGGGGGGGAGGGGGCTACTATGGCTACACCTTC. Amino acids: CASSSWGGGGYYGYTF.

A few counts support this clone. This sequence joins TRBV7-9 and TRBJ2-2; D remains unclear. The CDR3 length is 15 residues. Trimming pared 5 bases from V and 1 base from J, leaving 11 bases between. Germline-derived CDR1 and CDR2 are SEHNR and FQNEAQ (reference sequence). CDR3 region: CASSPQGRNTGELFF. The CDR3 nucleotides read TGTGCCAGCAGCCCGCAAGGACGGAACACCGGGGAGCTGTTTTTT. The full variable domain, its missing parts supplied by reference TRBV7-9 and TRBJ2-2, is DTGVSQNPRHKITKRGQNVTFRCDPISEHNRLYWYRQTLGQGPEFLTYFQNEAQLEKSRLLSDRFSAERPKGSFSTLEIQRTEQGDSAMYLCASSPQGRNTGELFFGEGSRLTVL.

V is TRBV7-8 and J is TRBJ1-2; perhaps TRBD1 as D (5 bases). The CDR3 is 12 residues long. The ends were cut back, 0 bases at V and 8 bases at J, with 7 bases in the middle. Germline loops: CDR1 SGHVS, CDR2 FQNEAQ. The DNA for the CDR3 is TGTGCCAGCAGCTTAGCGGGGGTGGGCTACACCTTC. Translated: CASSLAGVGYTF.

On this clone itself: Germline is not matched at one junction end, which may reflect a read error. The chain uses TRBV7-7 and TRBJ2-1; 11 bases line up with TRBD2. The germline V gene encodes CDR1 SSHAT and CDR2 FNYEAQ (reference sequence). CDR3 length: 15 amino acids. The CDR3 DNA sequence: TGTGCTAGCAGCTTAGCACTAGCGGGAGTCCGAGAGCAGTTCTTC. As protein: CASSLALAGVREQFF.

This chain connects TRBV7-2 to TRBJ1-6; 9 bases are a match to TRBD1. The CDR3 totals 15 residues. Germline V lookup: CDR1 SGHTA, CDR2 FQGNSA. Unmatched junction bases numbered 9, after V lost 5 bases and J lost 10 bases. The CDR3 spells CASSLGQGFYSPLHF. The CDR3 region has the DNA TGTGCCAGCAGCCTGGGACAGGGTTTTTACTCACCCCTCCACTTT.

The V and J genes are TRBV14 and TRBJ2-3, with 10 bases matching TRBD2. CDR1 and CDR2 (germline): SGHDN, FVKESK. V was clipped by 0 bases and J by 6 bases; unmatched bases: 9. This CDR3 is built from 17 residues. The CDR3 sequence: CASSQDFLSGGADTQYF. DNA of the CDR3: TGTGCCAGCAGCCAAGATTTTCTCAGCGGGGGGGCGGATACGCAGTATTTT.

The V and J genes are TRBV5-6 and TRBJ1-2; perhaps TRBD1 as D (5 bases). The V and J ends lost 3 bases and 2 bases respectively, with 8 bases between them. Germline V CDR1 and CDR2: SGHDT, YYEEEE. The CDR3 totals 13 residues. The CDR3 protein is CASSYRKNYGYTF. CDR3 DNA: TGTGCCAGCAGCTACAGGAAAAACTATGGCTACACCTTC.